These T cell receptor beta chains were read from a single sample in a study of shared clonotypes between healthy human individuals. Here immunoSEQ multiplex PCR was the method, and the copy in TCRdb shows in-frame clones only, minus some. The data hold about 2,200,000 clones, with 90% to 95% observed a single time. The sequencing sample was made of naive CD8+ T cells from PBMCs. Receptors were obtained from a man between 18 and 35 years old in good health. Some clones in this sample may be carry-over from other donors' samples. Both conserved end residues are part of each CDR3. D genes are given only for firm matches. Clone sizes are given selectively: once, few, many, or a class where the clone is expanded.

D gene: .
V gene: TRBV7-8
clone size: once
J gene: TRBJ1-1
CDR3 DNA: TGTGCCAGCAGCTCCCACTCGACAAGGAACACTGAAGCTTTCTTT
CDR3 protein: CASSSHSTRNTEAFF

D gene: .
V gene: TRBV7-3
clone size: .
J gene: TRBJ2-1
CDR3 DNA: TGTGCCAGCAGCTTAATAGGGGGACCGCACAATGAGCAGTTCTTC
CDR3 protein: CASSLIGGPHNEQFF

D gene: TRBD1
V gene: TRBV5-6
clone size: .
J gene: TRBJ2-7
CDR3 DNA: TGTGCCAGCAGGGCTGCCGGGACAGAGTACTACGAGCAGTACTTC
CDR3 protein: CASRAAGTEYYEQYF

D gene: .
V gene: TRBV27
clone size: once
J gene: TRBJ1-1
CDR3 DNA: TGTGCCAGCAGTCCACAGGAATGGAACACTGAAGCTTTCTTT
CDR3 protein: CASSPQEWNTEAFF

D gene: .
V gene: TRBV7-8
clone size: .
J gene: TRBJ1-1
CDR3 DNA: TGTGCCAGCAGCTTTCCCACTGAGAGGGGGGAGAACACTGAAGCTTTCTTT
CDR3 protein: CASSFPTERGENTEAFF

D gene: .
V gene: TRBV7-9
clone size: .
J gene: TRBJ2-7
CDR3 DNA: TGTGCCAGCAGCGCGCCGGGCTTGCCCTACGAGCAGTACTTC
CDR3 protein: CASSAPGLPYEQYF

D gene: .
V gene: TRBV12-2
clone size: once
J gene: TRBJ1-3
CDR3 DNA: TGTGCAAGTCGCTACCGATCCGGAAACACCATATATTTT
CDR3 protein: CASRYRSGNTIYF

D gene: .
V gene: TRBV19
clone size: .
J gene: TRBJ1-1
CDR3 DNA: TGTGCCAGTACCCTCGACCCGGGGGCATCGAACACTGAAGCTTTCTTT
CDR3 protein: CASTLDPGASNTEAFF

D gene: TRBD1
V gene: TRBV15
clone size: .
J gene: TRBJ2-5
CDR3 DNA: TGTGCCACCAGCGCGGGGACAGGGGGTTGGGAGACCCAGTACTTC
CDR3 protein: CATSAGTGGWETQYF

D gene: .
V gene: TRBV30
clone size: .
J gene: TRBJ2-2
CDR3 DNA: TGTGCCTGGAGTGTACTAGGCGGGGTAGGGGAGCTGTTTTTT
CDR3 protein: CAWSVLGGVGELFF

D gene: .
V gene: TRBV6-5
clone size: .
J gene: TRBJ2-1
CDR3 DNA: TGTGCCAGCAGTTACTCGGTCTACAATGAGCAGTTCTTC
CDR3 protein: CASSYSVYNEQFF

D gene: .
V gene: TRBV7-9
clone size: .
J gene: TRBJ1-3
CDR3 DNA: TGTGCCAGCAGCTCAGAGACGGAGGGAAACACCATATATTTT
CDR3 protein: CASSSETEGNTIYF

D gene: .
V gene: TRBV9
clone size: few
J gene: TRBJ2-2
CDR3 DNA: TGTGCCACCAGGGAACACCCCAGGGTGGAGAACACCGGGGAGCTGTTTTTT
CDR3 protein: CATREHPRVENTGELFF

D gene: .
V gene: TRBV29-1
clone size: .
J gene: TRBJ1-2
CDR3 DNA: TGCAGCGTTCCAAAACAACGGCTATTTGACTATGGCTACACCTTC
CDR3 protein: CSVPKQRLFDYGYTF

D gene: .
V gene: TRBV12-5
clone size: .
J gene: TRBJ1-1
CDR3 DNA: TGTGCTAGTGGTTTTCAGGGGATCACTGAAGCTTTCTTT
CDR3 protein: CASGFQGITEAFF

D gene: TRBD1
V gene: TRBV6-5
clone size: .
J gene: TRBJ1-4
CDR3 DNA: TGTGCCAGCAGTCGACTGGACAGGGAGGTTGAAAAACTGTTTTTT
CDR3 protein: CASSRLDREVEKLFF

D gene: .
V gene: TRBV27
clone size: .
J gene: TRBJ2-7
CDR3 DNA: TGTGCCAGCAGTTCACTACTTCAATCTTACGAGCAGTACTTC
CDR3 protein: CASSSLLQSYEQYF

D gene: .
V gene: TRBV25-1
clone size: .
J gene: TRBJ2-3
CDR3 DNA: TGTGCAACCCAGGGGACAGATACGCAGTATTTT
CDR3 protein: CATQGTDTQYF

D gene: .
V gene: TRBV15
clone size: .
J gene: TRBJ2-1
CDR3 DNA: TGTGCCACCAGCTTCGTGCGATCCAATGAGCAGTTCTTC
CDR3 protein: CATSFVRSNEQFF

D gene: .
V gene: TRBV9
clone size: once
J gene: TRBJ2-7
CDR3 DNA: TGTGCCAGCAGCGTAGGGGGGAGGCAATTTGACGAGCAGTACTTC
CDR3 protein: CASSVGGRQFDEQYF

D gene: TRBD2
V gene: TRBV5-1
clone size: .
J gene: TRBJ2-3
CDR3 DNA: TGCGCCAGCAGCTGGCGGATTCTAGCGGGAGTCGGAGATACGCAGTATTTT
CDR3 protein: CASSWRILAGVGDTQYF

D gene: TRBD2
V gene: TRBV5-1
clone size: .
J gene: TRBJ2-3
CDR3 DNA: TGCGCCAGCAGGTCGGCTAGCGGAGGCACAGATACGCAGTATTTT
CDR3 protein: CASRSASGGTDTQYF

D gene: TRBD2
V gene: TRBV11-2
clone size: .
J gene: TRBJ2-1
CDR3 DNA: TGTGCCAGCAGCTTAGCCCCGGGGAGCGGGGCGCTTCCTAATGAGCAGTTCTTC
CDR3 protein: CASSLAPGSGALPNEQFF

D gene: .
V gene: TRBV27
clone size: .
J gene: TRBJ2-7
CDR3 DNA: TGTGCCAGCGGCCTCTACTACGAGCAGTACTTC
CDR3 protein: CASGLYYEQYF

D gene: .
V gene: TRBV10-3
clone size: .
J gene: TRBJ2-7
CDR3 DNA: TGTGCCAGCGGCGGGGGCAGTAGCTCCTACGAGCAGTACTTC
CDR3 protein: CASGGGSSSYEQYF

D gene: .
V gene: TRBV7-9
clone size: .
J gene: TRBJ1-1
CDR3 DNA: TGTGCCAGCAGCCCTAGCCACGGGGATGAAGCTTTCTTT
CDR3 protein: CASSPSHGDEAFF

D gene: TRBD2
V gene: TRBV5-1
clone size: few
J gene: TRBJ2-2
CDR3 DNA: TGCGCCAGCAGCTTGTTCGCCGCCCAGCGGGGCACCGGGGAGCTGTTTTTT
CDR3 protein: CASSLFAAQRGTGELFF

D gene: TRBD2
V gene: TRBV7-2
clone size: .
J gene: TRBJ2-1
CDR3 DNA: TGTGCCAGCAGCTTCCTTCTAGCGGGAAACAATGAGCAGTTCTTC
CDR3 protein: CASSFLLAGNNEQFF

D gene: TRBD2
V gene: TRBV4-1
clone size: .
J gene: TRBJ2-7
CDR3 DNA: TGCGCCAGCAGCCAAGCAGACGGGGGGTCATTCTACGAGCAGTACTTC
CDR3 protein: CASSQADGGSFYEQYF

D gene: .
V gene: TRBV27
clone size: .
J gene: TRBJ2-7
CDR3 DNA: TGTGCCAGCAGTTTTTTAGGGGCGGGGACAGATCTTTACTCCTACGAGCAGTACTTC
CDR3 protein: CASSFLGAGTDLYSYEQYF

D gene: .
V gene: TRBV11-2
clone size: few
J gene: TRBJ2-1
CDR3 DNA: TGTGCCAGCAGCCCACTCCTGGGGGAGCAGTTCTTC
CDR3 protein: CASSPLLGEQFF

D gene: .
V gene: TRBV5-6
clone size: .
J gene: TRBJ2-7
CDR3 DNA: TGTGCCAGCAGCTTCGTCGCTTTTTCCTACGAGCAGTACTTC
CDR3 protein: CASSFVAFSYEQYF

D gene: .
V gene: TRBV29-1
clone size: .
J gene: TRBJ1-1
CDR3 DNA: TGCAGCGTGCGAGGGCCGGCTGAAGCTTTCTTT
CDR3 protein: CSVRGPAEAFF

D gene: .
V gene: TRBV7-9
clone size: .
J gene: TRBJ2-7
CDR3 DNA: TGTGCCAGCAGCCTAGGACAGCGCGAGCAGTACTTC
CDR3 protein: CASSLGQREQYF

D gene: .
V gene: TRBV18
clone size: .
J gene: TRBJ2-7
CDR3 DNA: TGTGCCAGCTCAGCCGGCGCCGGGCAGGGAACTGGGCAGTACTTC
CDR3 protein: CASSAGAGQGTGQYF

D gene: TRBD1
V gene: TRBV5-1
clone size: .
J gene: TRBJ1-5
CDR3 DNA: TGCGCCAGCAGCTTGGGGACAGGGGGTCAGCCCCAGCATTTT
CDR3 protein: CASSLGTGGQPQHF

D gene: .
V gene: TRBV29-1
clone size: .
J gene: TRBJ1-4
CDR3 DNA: TGCAGCGCGACGGGACCAAGGGCGGAAAAACTGTTTTTT
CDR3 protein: CSATGPRAEKLFF

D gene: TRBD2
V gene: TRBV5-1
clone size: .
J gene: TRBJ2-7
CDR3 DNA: TGCGCCAGCAGCTTGGATAGGTCTAGCGGGAGGCATACCTACGAGCAGTACTTC
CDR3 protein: CASSLDRSSGRHTYEQYF

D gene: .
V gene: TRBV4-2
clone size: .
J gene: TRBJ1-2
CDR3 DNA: TGTGCCAGCAGCCAAGAAGGGGAGGGGTTGGCAATTGGGTACACCTTC
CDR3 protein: CASSQEGEGLAIGYTF

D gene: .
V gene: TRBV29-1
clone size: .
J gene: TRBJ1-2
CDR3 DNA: TGCAGCGTTGAGGGGGCAGCCATGAAAACCTATGGCTACACCTTC
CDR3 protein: CSVEGAAMKTYGYTF

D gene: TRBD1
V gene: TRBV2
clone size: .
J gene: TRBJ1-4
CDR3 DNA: TGTGCCAGCAGCCGGACAGGGGCAAATGAAAAACTGTTTTTT
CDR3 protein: CASSRTGANEKLFF

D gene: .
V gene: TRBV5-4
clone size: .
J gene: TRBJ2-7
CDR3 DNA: TGTGCCAGCAGCTTCCGGGACGGAACCTACGAGCAGTACTTC
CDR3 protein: CASSFRDGTYEQYF

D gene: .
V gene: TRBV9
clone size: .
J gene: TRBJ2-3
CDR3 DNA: TGTGCCAGCAGCGTAAGAATAGGTAGCACAGATACGCAGTATTTT
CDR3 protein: CASSVRIGSTDTQYF

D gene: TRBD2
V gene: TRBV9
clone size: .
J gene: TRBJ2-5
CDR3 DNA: TGTGCCAGCAGCGACAGACTAGCGGAAGAGACCCAGTACTTC
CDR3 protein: CASSDRLAEETQYF

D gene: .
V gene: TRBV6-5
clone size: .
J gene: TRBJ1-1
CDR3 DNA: TGTGCCAGCAGTTCGGACAGCACTGAAGCTTTCTTT
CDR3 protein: CASSSDSTEAFF

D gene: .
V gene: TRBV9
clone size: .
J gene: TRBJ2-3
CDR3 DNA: TGTGCCAGCAGCGTAGCGGCCAGGGCCACAGATACGCAGTATTTT
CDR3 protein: CASSVAARATDTQYF

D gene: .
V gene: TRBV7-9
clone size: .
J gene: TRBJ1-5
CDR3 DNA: TGTGCCAGCAGCTCAGGACATCTTCTCCAGCATTTT
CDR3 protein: CASSSGHLLQHF

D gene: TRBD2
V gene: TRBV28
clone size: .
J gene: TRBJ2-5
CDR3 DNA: TGTGCCAGCGACGGGGGGACGGTAAGGGAGACCCAGTACTTC
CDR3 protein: CASDGGTVRETQYF

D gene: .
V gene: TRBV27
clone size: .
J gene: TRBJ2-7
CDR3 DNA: TGTGCCAGCAGTCCTTCCTTTGGGGGAGGGGGGCTGCACGAGCAGTACTTC
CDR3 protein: CASSPSFGGGGLHEQYF

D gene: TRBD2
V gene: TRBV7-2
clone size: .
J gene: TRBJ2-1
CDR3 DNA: TGTGCCAGCAGCTCGACTAGCGGGAGGGCCCATGAGCAGTTCTTC
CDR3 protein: CASSSTSGRAHEQFF

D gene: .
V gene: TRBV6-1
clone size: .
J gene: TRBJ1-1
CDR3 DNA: TGTGCCAGCAGTGAGTCTGGGATACGTCGGTGGGACACTGAAGCTTTCTTT
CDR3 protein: CASSESGIRRWDTEAFF

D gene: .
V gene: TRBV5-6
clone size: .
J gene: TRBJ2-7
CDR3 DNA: TGTGCCAGCAGCTTGGCCTACATCCTCTACGAGCAGTACTTC
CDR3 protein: CASSLAYILYEQYF

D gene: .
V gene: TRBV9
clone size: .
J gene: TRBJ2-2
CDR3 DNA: TGTGCCAGCAGCGTACCCGGGAATACCGGGGAGCTGTTTTTT
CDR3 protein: CASSVPGNTGELFF

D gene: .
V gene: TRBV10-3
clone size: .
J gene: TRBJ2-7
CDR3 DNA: TGTGCCATCCGCACCACAGGGTCGGCGTGGGACGAGCAGTACTTC
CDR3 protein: CAIRTTGSAWDEQYF